Below, 28 T cell receptor beta chains from the same sample are listed, as sequenced in a study of identical twins. MiXCR, applied by TCRdb to the 5' RACE reads, yields one record per CDR3 protein. The sample yields around 650,000 distinct CDR3 sequences, 7% to 7.5% seen once. The data also belong to a second study, concerning yellow fever vaccine responses in identical twins.

The sequencing sample was made of PBMCs. The source of these receptors is a woman under 30 in good health.

The chain joins TRBV10-3 to TRBJ1-6; 7 positions agree with TRBD1. CDR3 length: 17 residues. Germline values: CDR1 ENHRY, CDR2 SYGVKD. The V gene end was trimmed by 6 bases and the J gene end by 0 bases; junction bases not matched to a gene: 8. This CDR3 reads CAISHQQGNSYNSPLHF. CDR3 sequence (DNA): TGTGCCATCAGCCACCAACAGGGGAACTCCTATAATTCACCCCTCCACTTT.

This clonotype was seen a few times. The rearrangement uses TRBV3-1 and TRBJ2-6, with 9 bases fitting TRBD1. CDR3 length: 15 residues. J lost 4 bases, V lost 7 bases, and 5 bases had no gene match. CDR1 is LGHDT and CDR2 is YNNKEL in the germline V gene (reference sequence). As DNA, the CDR3 is TGTGCCAGCACACAGGGGGCGATGGGGGCCAACGTCCTGACTTTC. Translated: CASTQGAMGANVLTF. Full variable domain (rest looked up from reference TRBV3-1 and TRBJ2-6): DTAVSQTPKYLVTQMGNDKSIKCEQNLGHDTMYWYKQDSKKFLKIMFSYNNKELIINETVPNRFSPKSPDKAHLNLHINSLELGDSAVYFCASTQGAMGANVLTFGAGSRLTVL.

The chain has TRBV4-1 and TRBJ2-3, with 8 bases matching TRBD2. The V gene end was trimmed by 4 bases and the J gene end by 2 bases; junction bases not matched to a gene: 17. This CDR3 spans 19 amino acids. CDR1 MGHRA and CDR2 YSYEKL come from the germline V gene. The CDR3 coding sequence is TGCGCCAGCAGCCTAATAGCGGGAATCGGTCGGGGGAACACAGATACGCAGTATTTT. It translates to CASSLIAGIGRGNTDTQYF.

CDR3 sequence: CASSLTVPPIYNEQFF. The CDR3 DNA sequence: TGTGCCAGCAGCCTGACAGTTCCGCCGATTTACAATGAGCAGTTCTTC. The chain joins TRBV13 to TRBJ2-1; possible D gene TRBD1, 5 bases. Germline-derived CDR1 and CDR2 are PRHDT and FYEKMQ (reference sequence). The CDR3 loop spans 16 amino acids. Trimming pared 5 bases from V and 4 bases from J, leaving 18 bases between.

This sequence joins TRBV20-1 and TRBJ2-7; 9 nucleotides agree with TRBD1. Trimming cost V 6 bases and J 0 bases; bases outside gene matches: 6. This CDR3 has 14 residues. Germline V lookup: CDR1 DFQATT, CDR2 SNEGSKA (reference sequence). CDR3 sequence (DNA): TGCAGTGCAGCCGGGACAGGGACCTCCTACGAGCAGTACGTC. It translates to CSAAGTGTSYEQYV.

This clonotype was counted at least ten times. This chain joins TRBV7-8 and TRBJ2-2, with D possibly TRBD2 on 7 matching bases. Germline V gene data show CDR1 as SGHVS and CDR2 as FQNEAQ. The CDR3 spans 16 residues. V was pared by 6 bases and J by 0 bases, with 14 bases between. The CDR3 here is CASRERGGPNTGELFF. The CDR3 nucleotides are TGTGCCAGCAGGGAAAGGGGGGGACCGAACACCGGGGAGCTGTTTTTT.

This clonotype was detected only a few times. Since a much larger clone is just one base distant, this may be a read error. The chain is built from TRBV12-3 or TRBV12-4 and TRBJ2-3; D uncertain. V was shortened by 6 bases and J by 0 bases, with 7 bases between the two germline ends. The CDR3 runs 13 residues. CDR3 loop: CASRDDSTDTQYF. The CDR3, as DNA: TGTGCCAGCAGGGACGATAGCACAGATACGCAGTATTTT.

J is TRBJ2-7 and V is TRBV2, with 8 bases fitting TRBD2. This CDR3 has 13 amino acids. Germline lookup yields CDR1 SNHLY and CDR2 FYNNEI. After removal of 5 bases from V and 3 bases from J, the junction contained 3 bases not matched to a gene. As DNA, the CDR3 is TGTGCCAGCAGTCGGACTAGCCACTACGAGCAGTACTTC. Amino acid sequence: CASSRTSHYEQYF. The full variable domain, rest sourced from reference TRBV2 and TRBJ2-7, is EPEVTQTPSHQVTQMGQEVILRCVPISNHLYFYWYRQILGQKVEFLVSFYNNEISEKSEIFDDQFSVERPDGSNFTLKIRSTKLEDSAMYFCASSRTSHYEQYFGPGTRLTVT.

The chain combines TRBV28 with TRBJ2-5; 11 bases are shared with TRBD2. This CDR3 spans 17 amino acids. V gave up 6 bases and J gave up 5 bases; unmatched junction bases: 14. From germline, CDR1 is MDHEN and CDR2 SYDVKM. The chain's CDR3 is CASRPGQRLAGYETQYF. Here the CDR3 DNA reads TGTGCCAGCAGACCGGGACAAAGACTAGCGGGATACGAGACCCAGTACTTC.

This clonotype has a count of ten or more. The chain has TRBV7-2 and TRBJ2-1; the D gene is possibly TRBD2 (6 bases). Trimming removed 8 bases at V and 10 bases at J, with 18 bases between. This CDR3 comprises 13 residues. Germline V gene lookup returns CDR1 SGHTA and CDR2 FQGNSA. CDR3 loop: CASAARGGSEQFF. Written as DNA, the CDR3 is TGTGCCAGCGCTGCCCGGGGAGGATCCGAGCAGTTCTTC.

This clonotype was counted many times. CDR3 bases: TGTGCCAGCAGTTTATGGGGAACGCCGTCCTACGAGCAGTACTTC. This sequence encodes CASSLWGTPSYEQYF. The V gene is TRBV28, the J gene TRBJ2-7; D is unresolved. Looked up from germline, CDR1 is MDHEN and CDR2 is SYDVKM. This CDR3 is 15 amino acids long. Trimming removed 0 bases from V and 1 base from J, with 10 bases in between.

This clonotype came up a few times. The chain has TRBV6-1 and TRBJ1-2; a weak D match, TRBD1 (5 bases). The CDR3 consists of 17 residues. Germline loops: CDR1 MNHNS, CDR2 SASEGT. Trimming pared 2 bases from V and 4 bases from J, leaving 20 bases between. The CDR3 spells CASSESTAPGFSYGYTF. DNA for the CDR3: TGTGCCAGCAGTGAATCGACCGCCCCAGGGTTTTCCTATGGCTACACCTTC.

This clonotype came up a few times. The chain couples TRBV4-1 to TRBJ2-7; D might be TRBD2 (6 bases). V was trimmed by 0 bases and J by 3 bases, leaving 15 bases between them. The CDR3 spans 16 residues. CDR1 is MGHRA, CDR2 YSYEKL, per germline. CDR3 sequence reads: CASSQDSSGRFYEQYF. CDR3 nucleotides: TGCGCCAGCAGCCAAGATAGTAGCGGCCGATTCTACGAGCAGTACTTC.

The table lists this clonotype with many counts. This rearrangement joins TRBV29-1 to TRBJ1-4, with 10 bases lining up with TRBD1. V lost 7 bases, J lost 0 bases, and 8 bases stayed unmatched. The CDR3 is 16 residues long. CDR1 is SQVTM, CDR2 ANQGSEA, per germline. CDR3 bases: TGCAGCGCAACCGGGACAGGGGTTGCAACTAATGAAAAACTGTTTTTT. This translates into CSATGTGVATNEKLFF.

In this sample, this clonotype turned up many times. This chain uses TRBV12-3 or TRBV12-4 with TRBJ1-1; weak D call: TRBD1 (6 bases). Trimming removed 8 bases from V and 10 bases from J, with 14 bases in between. This CDR3 has 11 residues. CDR3 loop: CASLNRAGAFF. The DNA of the CDR3 is TGTGCCAGCCTTAACAGGGCGGGAGCTTTCTTT.

This clonotype came up a few times. The V gene is TRBV3-1, the J gene TRBJ1-6; TRBD1 agrees at 8 bases. This CDR3 contains 16 residues. Germline loops: CDR1 LGHDT, CDR2 YNNKEL (reference sequence). V lost 4 bases, J lost 3 bases, and 5 bases stayed unmatched. CDR3 nucleotide sequence: TGTGCCAGCAGCCGCCAGGGACAGGTCTATAATTCACCCCTCCACTTT. Translation: CASSRQGQVYNSPLHF.

The sample holds many counts of this clonotype. The chain links TRBV10-3 to TRBJ2-1; D remains unclear. V was shortened by 0 bases and J by 6 bases, with 6 bases between the two germline ends. In germline, CDR1 is ENHRY, CDR2 SYGVKD. The CDR3 contains 13 residues. The CDR3 spells CAISESEVNEQFF. The CDR3 region has the DNA TGTGCCATCAGTGAGTCCGAGGTCAATGAGCAGTTCTTC.

This clonotype came up many times. The chain links TRBV7-2 to TRBJ2-3, with TRBD1 identical over 10 bases. The germline V gene encodes CDR1 SGHTA and CDR2 FQGNSA. Trimming at V came to 4 bases and at J to 2 bases, leaving 9 bases not matched to a gene. This CDR3 contains 17 residues. CDR3 nucleotide sequence: TGTGCCAGCAGCTCGACAGGGGGCAATAAGCTCACAGATACGCAGTATTTT. As protein: CASSSTGGNKLTDTQYF.

In this sample, this clonotype turned up many times. The chain combines TRBV28 with TRBJ2-3, with TRBD1 identical over 9 bases. The CDR3 runs 15 residues. With V trimmed by 8 bases and J by 4 bases, 10 bases remained unmatched. CDR1 is MDHEN, CDR2 SYDVKM, per germline. The chain's CDR3 is CASAEPGQGPDTQYF. The DNA of the CDR3 is TGTGCCAGCGCCGAACCGGGACAGGGACCAGATACGCAGTATTTT.

J is TRBJ2-5 and V is TRBV7-9; possibly TRBD2 for D (5 bases). This CDR3 is 15 amino acids long. The V end was cut by 4 bases, the J end by 2 bases, with 14 bases between. Germline V gene data show CDR1 as SEHNR and CDR2 as FQNEAQ (reference sequence). The CDR3 sequence is CASSSQRAEQETQYF. CDR3 nucleotides: TGTGCCAGCAGCTCCCAACGAGCGGAACAAGAGACCCAGTACTTC. The whole variable domain, filled in from reference TRBV7-9 and TRBJ2-5, reads DTGVSQNPRHKITKRGQNVTFRCDPISEHNRLYWYRQTLGQGPEFLTYFQNEAQLEKSRLLSDRFSAERPKGSFSTLEIQRTEQGDSAMYLCASSSQRAEQETQYFGPGTRLLVL.

This clonotype was found a few times. The rearrangement links TRBV4-1 to TRBJ2-7; 11 nucleotides agree with TRBD2. This CDR3 comprises 17 residues. J was trimmed by 1 base and V by 5 bases; bases with no gene match: 10. In germline, CDR1 is MGHRA, CDR2 YSYEKL. The CDR3 region is CASSAQPLAGGSYEQYF. The CDR3 region has the DNA TGCGCCAGCAGCGCCCAGCCCCTAGCGGGAGGATCCTACGAGCAGTACTTC.

The genes are TRBV9 and TRBJ2-3; no clear D gene. Deletions cut 1 base from V and 0 bases from J, with 9 bases between. The CDR3 has 15 amino acids. Germline assignment: CDR1 SGDLS and CDR2 YYNGEE. For the CDR3, the DNA is TGTGCCAGCAGCGTAACAGCGCTAAGCACAGATACGCAGTATTTT. Translating gives CASSVTALSTDTQYF.

This clonotype was picked up many times. The chain uses TRBV12-3 or TRBV12-4 and TRBJ1-5; unclear D gene. V lost 8 bases and J lost 6, with 17 bases in between. This CDR3 has 14 amino acids. CDR3 protein: CASYGGGLGQPQHF. CDR3 DNA sequence: TGTGCCAGCTACGGTGGAGGCCTTGGTCAGCCCCAGCATTTT.

This clonotype was picked up many times. The rearrangement uses TRBV12-3 or TRBV12-4 and TRBJ2-3; a weak D match, TRBD2 (6 bases). V gave up 5 bases and J gave up 0 bases, with 12 bases separating them. CDR3 size: 15 residues. The CDR3 DNA reads TGTGCCAGCAGTGCGCCGGGACTGAGCACAGATACGCAGTATTTT. This encodes CASSAPGLSTDTQYF.

The chain couples TRBV29-1 to TRBJ1-2, with 9 bases that match TRBD1. Germline CDR1 reads SQVTM; CDR2 reads ANQGSEA. This CDR3 is built from 13 residues. V dropped 6 bases and J dropped 1; count of bases not matched to a gene: 3. As DNA, the CDR3 is TGCAGCGTAGGGACAGGGTTTAACTATGGCTACACCTTC. Translating it yields CSVGTGFNYGYTF.

The V and J genes are TRBV11-1 and TRBJ2-5; 7 nucleotides align to TRBD2. Germline V gene lookup returns CDR1 SGHAT and CDR2 FQDESV (reference sequence). The CDR3 is 18 residues long. The trim removed 2 bases at V and 5 bases at J, leaving 17 bases unmatched. The CDR3 region has the DNA TGTGCCAGCAGCTTACGCCGCGGACGGACACTAGCGACGGAGACCCAGTACTTC. Its translation: CASSLRRGRTLATETQYF.

CDR3 sequence (DNA): TGTGCCAGCAGCCTACAGGGGAAATCATCCCCAGGCGAGCAGTACTTC. This gives the protein CASSLQGKSSPGEQYF. This chain links TRBV28 with TRBJ2-7, with TRBD1 matching over 7 bases. The CDR3 totals 16 residues. The germline CDR1 and CDR2 sequences are MDHEN and SYDVKM. Trimming cost V 6 bases and J 6 bases; bases outside gene matches: 17.

The sample holds many counts of this clonotype. The chain combines TRBV11-2 with TRBJ2-2; D not certain. The CDR3 has 15 residues. V was pared by 4 bases and J by 4 bases, with 13 bases between. In germline, CDR1 is SGHAT, CDR2 FQNNGV. In DNA, the CDR3 is TGTGCCAGCAGCTCCCAAGGGCTCGGCACCGGGGAGCTGTTTTTT. Protein product: CASSSQGLGTGELFF.